The 19 T cell receptor beta chains given below trace back to one sample, sequenced in a study of blood T cell repertoires in COVID-19 (dated by TCRdb to the early 2020s). Library generation was performed with the immunoSEQ multiplex PCR assay. TCRdb carries this immuneACCESS record with in-frame sequences only. Its versions omit some clonotypes, under half of them owing to an unresolved V gene in the studies checked, with the rest unexplained. Here the sample has 470,000 or so clones; roughly 89% occur a single time. Together, the top ten hold 4% to 5.5% of the sample. Sequencing was performed on peripheral blood. Every receptor here comes from a woman aged 30 to 39 with acute or convalescent COVID-19.

This clone appeared once. The chain uses TRBV6-4 and TRBJ2-3; 7 positions agree with TRBD2. The germline V gene encodes CDR1 MRHNA and CDR2 SNTAGT. V shed 8 bases, J shed 2 bases, and the junction held 7 bases outside the gene matches. The CDR3 contains 14 residues. CDR3 region: CASWSGEYTDTQYF. The CDR3, as DNA: TGTGCCAGCTGGAGCGGGGAGTACACAGATACGCAGTATTTT.

This chain joins TRBV5-1 and TRBJ1-1; perhaps TRBD1 as D (6 bases). Germline CDR1 and CDR2: SGHRS and YFSETQ. The CDR3 has 14 amino acids. Between the trimmed V and J ends, which lost 8 bases and 5 bases, there was a span of 19 bases. This CDR3 reads CASQNGGRVTEAFF. In DNA, the CDR3 is TGCGCCAGTCAAAACGGGGGGCGCGTAACTGAAGCTTTCTTT.

This chain uses TRBV19 with TRBJ1-2; D gene ambiguous. V shed 1 base and J shed 2 bases, with 11 bases lying between them. Germline-derived CDR1 and CDR2 are LNHDA and SQIVND (reference sequence). The CDR3 consists of 15 residues. The CDR3 DNA reads TGTGCCAGTAGTATAGCACCGGAGCTGAACTATGGCTACACCTTC. Its translation is CASSIAPELNYGYTF.

The rearrangement uses TRBV7-8 and TRBJ1-2; perhaps TRBD1 as D (5 bases). Deletions cut 5 bases from V and 7 bases from J, with 20 bases between. Germline lookup yields CDR1 SGHVS and CDR2 FQNEAQ. The CDR3 is made up of 15 amino acids. The CDR3 here is CASSPLVRDSSGYTF. The CDR3 nucleotides read TGTGCCAGCAGCCCCTTAGTCAGGGATTCATCTGGCTACACCTTC.

The chain couples TRBV27 to TRBJ1-5, with 10 positions matching TRBD1. Losses at the gene ends were 3 bases for V and 4 bases for J; bases not matched to a gene: 0. Per the germline V gene, CDR1 is MNHEY and CDR2 is SMNVEV (reference sequence). This CDR3 has 14 residues. The chain's CDR3 is CASSLGQGNQPQHF. Written as DNA, the CDR3 is TGTGCCAGCAGTTTGGGACAGGGGAATCAGCCCCAGCATTTT.

This chain uses TRBV7-8 with TRBJ1-6; TRBD1 matches at 10 bases. After removal of 5 bases from V and 10 bases from J, the junction contained 8 bases not matched to a gene. The CDR3 sequence is 15 residues long. Germline assignment: CDR1 SGHVS and CDR2 FQNEAQ. The CDR3, as DNA: TGTGCCAGCAGCCCGGACAGGGGGAGCGGATCACCCCTCCACTTT. As protein: CASSPDRGSGSPLHF.

The genes are TRBV27 and TRBJ2-5; 9 bases fit TRBD1. This CDR3 spans 13 amino acids. V dropped 7 bases and J dropped 5; count of bases not matched to a gene: 5. The germline V gene encodes CDR1 MNHEY and CDR2 SMNVEV (reference sequence). CDR3 protein: CASKGDRAETQYF. The CDR3 DNA is TGTGCCAGCAAGGGGGACAGGGCGGAGACCCAGTACTTC.

The CDR3 reads CASRMTGTGGGYTF. The CDR3 region has the DNA TGTGCCAGCAGGATGACAGGGACCGGGGGTGGCTACACCTTC. The chain uses TRBV2 and TRBJ1-2, with 7 bases identical to TRBD1. Unmatched junction bases numbered 11, after V lost 6 bases and J lost 7 bases. The CDR3 loop spans 14 amino acids. Germline V gene data show CDR1 as SNHLY and CDR2 as FYNNEI.

The chain links TRBV6-5 to TRBJ1-2, with 7 bases identical to TRBD1. The CDR3 is made up of 14 amino acids. The germline gives CDR1 MNHEY, CDR2 SVGAGI. The trim removed 5 bases at V and 8 bases at J, leaving 11 bases unmatched. CDR3 region: CASSNNRGGGGYTF. The CDR3 DNA is TGTGCCAGCAGTAACAACAGGGGAGGAGGGGGCTACACCTTC.

The chain has TRBV24-1 and TRBJ1-1, with a possible D match to TRBD1 (5 bases). Germline-derived CDR1 and CDR2 are KGHDR and SFDVKD. V lost 3 bases and J lost 11, with 18 bases in between. The CDR3 has 14 residues. CDR3 residues: CATSDPREPKGAFF. The CDR3 coding sequence is TGTGCCACCAGTGATCCTAGGGAACCTAAGGGGGCTTTCTTT.

This clone was seen more than once but under ten times. The chain combines TRBV5-5 with TRBJ1-1; no clear D gene. The CDR3 spans 13 residues. Trimming stripped 1 base from V and 3 bases from J, with 7 bases between. CDR1 is SGHKS, CDR2 YYEKEE, per germline (reference sequence). CDR3 bases: TGTGCCAGCAGCTTGTCTGGGCACACTGAAGCTTTCTTT. It yields the protein CASSLSGHTEAFF. The full variable domain, in which reference TRBV5-5 and TRBJ1-1 provide the parts outside the CDR3, is DAGVTQSPTHLIKTRGQQVTLRCSPISGHKSVSWYQQVLGQGPQFIFQYYEKEERGRGNFPDRFSARQFPNYSSELNVNALLLGDSALYLCASSLSGHTEAFFGQGTRLTVV.

The chain has TRBV4-1 and TRBJ1-5; TRBD1 matches 7 bases. Germline V lookup: CDR1 MGHRA, CDR2 YSYEKL. Trimming took 3 bases from V and 4 from J; bases not matched to a gene: 6. CDR3 length: 15 amino acids. In DNA, the CDR3 is TGCGCCAGCAGCCAGGGGGGACAGCTTAATCAGCCCCAGCATTTT. Protein sequence: CASSQGGQLNQPQHF.

V usage is TRBV5-1 and J usage is TRBJ2-1, with D possibly TRBD1 on 6 matching bases. The CDR3 consists of 18 residues. The ends were cut back, 0 bases at V and 8 bases at J, with 24 bases in the middle. Per germline, CDR1 SGHRS and CDR2 YFSETQ. This chain's CDR3 is CASSLVFRAPRGIDEQFF. CDR3 nucleotide sequence: TGCGCCAGCAGCTTGGTTTTTCGGGCCCCGAGGGGGATTGATGAGCAGTTCTTC.

The chain uses TRBV5-6 and TRBJ2-3; D unresolved. The V end lost 0 bases, the J end lost 4 bases, and 9 bases lay between the germline ends. This CDR3 contains 14 residues. Germline loops: CDR1 SGHDT, CDR2 YYEEEE. CDR3 residues: CASSLGPTPDTQYF. CDR3 bases: TGTGCCAGCAGCTTGGGCCCTACGCCAGATACGCAGTATTTT.

This sequence joins TRBV30 and TRBJ2-2, with 11 bases fitting TRBD1. The CDR3 is made up of 15 amino acids. Germline V gene sequence: CDR1 GTSNPN, CDR2 SVGIG (reference sequence). With 6 bases clipped from V and 5 bases from J, the junction kept 8 bases outside the gene matches. The CDR3 DNA reads TGTGCCTGCCTGCGGACAGGGGGCAGGACCGGGGAGCTGTTTTTT. As protein: CACLRTGGRTGELFF.

Remarks on this clone: The sample holds other DNA sequences that translate to the same CDR3. This chain joins TRBV24-1 and TRBJ2-3; D gene uncertain. Between the trimmed V and J ends, which lost 4 bases and 0 bases, there was a span of 4 bases. CDR1 and CDR2 from the germline V gene are KGHDR and SFDVKD. This CDR3 contains 13 residues. This CDR3 is CATSDPSTDTQYF. In nucleotides, the CDR3 is TGTGCCACCAGTGACCCAAGCACAGATACGCAGTATTTT.

The rearrangement links TRBV15 to TRBJ1-1; D perhaps matches TRBD1 (5 bases). This CDR3 spans 15 amino acids. V was shortened by 0 bases and J by 0 bases, with 8 bases between the two germline ends. CDR1 is LNHNV, CDR2 YYDKDF, per germline (reference sequence). DNA for the CDR3: TGTGCCACCAGCAGAGATCTGACAGTGAACACTGAAGCTTTCTTT. Translating it yields CATSRDLTVNTEAFF.

Comment on this clone: In the same sample, other DNA sequences code for this CDR3. This chain links TRBV27 with TRBJ1-2; TRBD1 agrees at 8 bases. From germline, CDR1 is MNHEY and CDR2 SMNVEV (reference sequence). Trimming cost V 5 bases and J 4 bases; bases outside gene matches: 3. The length of the CDR3 is 13 residues. CDR3 loop: CASSLTGGYGYTF. The CDR3 DNA reads TGTGCCAGCAGTCTCACAGGGGGCTATGGCTACACCTTC.

The chain links TRBV18 to TRBJ2-3; tentatively, D is TRBD2 (5 bases). Germline V gene data show CDR1 as KGHSH and CDR2 as LQKENI. Deletions cut 3 bases from V and 5 bases from J, with 6 bases between. The CDR3 contains 12 residues. The CDR3 DNA sequence: TGTGCCAGCTCACCGGGAGAAGATACGCAGTATTTT. It translates to CASSPGEDTQYF.